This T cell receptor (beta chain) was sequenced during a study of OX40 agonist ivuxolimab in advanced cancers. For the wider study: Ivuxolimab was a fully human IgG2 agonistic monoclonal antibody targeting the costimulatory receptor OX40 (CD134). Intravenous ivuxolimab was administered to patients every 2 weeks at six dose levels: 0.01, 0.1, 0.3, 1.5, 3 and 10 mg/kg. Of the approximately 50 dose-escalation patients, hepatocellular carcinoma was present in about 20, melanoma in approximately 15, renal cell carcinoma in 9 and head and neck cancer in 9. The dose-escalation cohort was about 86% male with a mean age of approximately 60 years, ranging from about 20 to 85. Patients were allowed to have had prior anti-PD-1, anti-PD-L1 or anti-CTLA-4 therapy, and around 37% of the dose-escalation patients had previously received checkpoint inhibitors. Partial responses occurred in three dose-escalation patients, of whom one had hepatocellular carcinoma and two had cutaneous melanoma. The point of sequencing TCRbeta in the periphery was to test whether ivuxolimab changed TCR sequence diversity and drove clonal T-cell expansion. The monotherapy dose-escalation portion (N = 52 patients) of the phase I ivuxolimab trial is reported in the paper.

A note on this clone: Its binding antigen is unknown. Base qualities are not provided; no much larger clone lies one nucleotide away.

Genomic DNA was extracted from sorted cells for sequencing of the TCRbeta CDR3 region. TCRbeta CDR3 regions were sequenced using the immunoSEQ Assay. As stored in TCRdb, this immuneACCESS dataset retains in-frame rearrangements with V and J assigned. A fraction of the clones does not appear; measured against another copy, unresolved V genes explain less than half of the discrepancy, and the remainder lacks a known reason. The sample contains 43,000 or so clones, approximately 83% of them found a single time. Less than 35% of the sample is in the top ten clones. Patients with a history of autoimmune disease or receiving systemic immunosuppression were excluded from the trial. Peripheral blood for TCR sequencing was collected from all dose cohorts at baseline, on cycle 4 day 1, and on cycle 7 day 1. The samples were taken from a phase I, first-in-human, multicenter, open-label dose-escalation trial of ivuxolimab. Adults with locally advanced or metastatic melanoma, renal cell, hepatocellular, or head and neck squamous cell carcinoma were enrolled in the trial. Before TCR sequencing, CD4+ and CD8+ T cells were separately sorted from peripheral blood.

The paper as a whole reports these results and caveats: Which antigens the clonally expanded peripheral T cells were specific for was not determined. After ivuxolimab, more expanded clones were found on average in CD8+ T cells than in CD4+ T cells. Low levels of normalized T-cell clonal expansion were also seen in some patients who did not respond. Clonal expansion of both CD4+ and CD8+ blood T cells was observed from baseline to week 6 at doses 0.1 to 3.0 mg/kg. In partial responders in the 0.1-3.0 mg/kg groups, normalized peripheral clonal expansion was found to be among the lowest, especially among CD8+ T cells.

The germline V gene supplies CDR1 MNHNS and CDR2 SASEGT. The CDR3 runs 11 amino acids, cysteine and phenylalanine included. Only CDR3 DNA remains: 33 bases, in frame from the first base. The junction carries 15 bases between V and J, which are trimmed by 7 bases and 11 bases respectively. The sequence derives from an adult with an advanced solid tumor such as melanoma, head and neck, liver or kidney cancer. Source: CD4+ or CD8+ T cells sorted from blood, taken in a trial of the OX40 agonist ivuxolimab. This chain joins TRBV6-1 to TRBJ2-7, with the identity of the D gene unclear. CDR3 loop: CASTTLTQEYF. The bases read TGTGCCAGCACTACACTAACCCAGGAGTACTTC.